The 23 T cell receptor beta chains reported below all come from one sample, sequenced in a study of response to subunit inactivated influenza vaccine. One entry per CDR3 protein, called by TCRdb with MiXCR from the RT-PCR reads. The profile shows about 650,000 distinct CDR3 sequences, around 16% of them singletons. Sequencing used PBMCs from blood, obtained 12 days after vaccination. The receptors stem from a man in his fifties or sixties who received an inactivated influenza vaccine.

Only a few counts were recorded for this clonotype. The chain's CDR3 is CAIRGRETQYF. CDR3 sequence (DNA): TGTGCCATCAGGGGTAGGGAGACCCAGTACTTC. V gene TRBV10-3 combines with J gene TRBJ2-5, with D unclear. Trimming removed 6 bases at V and 5 bases at J, with 7 bases between. This CDR3 is built from 11 residues. Germline CDR1 is ENHRY and CDR2 is SYGVKD.

The V and J genes are TRBV29-1 and TRBJ1-1, with unresolved D. This CDR3 comprises 13 residues. Germline-derived CDR1 and CDR2 are SQVTM and ANQGSEA. Deletions cut 4 bases from V and 10 bases from J, with 19 bases between. The CDR3 sequence: CSVGFRAPEGAFF. CDR3 DNA: TGCAGCGTTGGTTTTCGGGCCCCGGAGGGAGCTTTCTTT.

This clonotype was seen more than once but under ten times. This chain connects TRBV4-3 to TRBJ2-7; TRBD2 aligns across 8 bases. This CDR3 has 16 residues. J gave up 6 bases and V 6 bases, and 16 bases lay outside the gene matches. In germline, CDR1 is LGHNA, CDR2 YSLEER. The DNA for the CDR3 is TGCGCCAGCAGTCGAACAACCGGGACTAGGGGCGGCGAGCAGTACTTC. This encodes CASSRTTGTRGGEQYF.

This clonotype has more than one count but fewer than ten. The V gene is TRBV7-2, the J gene TRBJ2-5, with D hard to call. Germline values: CDR1 SGHTA, CDR2 FQGNSA. Trimming removed 5 bases from V and 1 base from J, with 14 bases in between. The length of the CDR3 is 15 residues. CDR3 coding DNA: TGTGCCAGCAGCGGCTCCACCGGGTTCCAAGAGACCCAGTACTTC. Encoded protein: CASSGSTGFQETQYF.

There are a few counts of this clonotype. This may come from a read error, since a much larger clone is one base off. V gene TRBV12-3 or TRBV12-4 combines with J gene TRBJ1-2; possibly TRBD1 for D (5 bases). V was shortened by 6 bases and J by 3 bases, with 8 bases between the two germline ends. The CDR3 runs to 12 residues. The CDR3 region is CASSIGDYGYTF. In nucleotides, the CDR3 is TGTGCCAGCAGCATAGGGGACTATGGCTACACCTTC.

This chain links TRBV20-1 with TRBJ2-7; D ambiguous. V lost 3 bases and J lost 0, with 12 bases in between. This CDR3 spans 14 amino acids. Per germline, CDR1 DFQATT and CDR2 SNEGSKA (reference sequence). The CDR3: CSASRLVNSYEQYF. The CDR3, as DNA: TGCAGTGCTAGTCGGCTAGTGAACTCCTACGAGCAGTACTTC.

The chain has TRBV19 and TRBJ2-1, with 10 bases matching TRBD2. With V trimmed by 6 bases and J by 7 bases, 9 bases remained unmatched. Germline-derived CDR1 and CDR2 are LNHDA and SQIVND (reference sequence). CDR3 length: 15 amino acids. This CDR3 is CASSVIASGSNEQFF. CDR3 sequence (DNA): TGTGCCAGTAGCGTAATTGCTAGCGGGAGTAATGAGCAGTTCTTC.

This clonotype has just a few counts. V usage is TRBV5-6 and J usage is TRBJ2-7; D gene unclear. V gave up 7 bases and J gave up 0 bases, with 11 bases separating them. Germline CDR1 and CDR2: SGHDT and YYEEEE. The CDR3 extends over 13 amino acids. CDR3 protein: CASLRQLSYEQYF. In nucleotides, the CDR3 is TGTGCCAGCCTCCGGCAACTCTCCTACGAGCAGTACTTC.

This clonotype was detected ten times or more. J is TRBJ2-7 and V is TRBV12-3 or TRBV12-4; 8 bases map to TRBD1. CDR3 length: 13 amino acids. With V trimmed by 5 bases and J by 4 bases, 4 bases remained unmatched. The CDR3 region is CASSADRGYEQYF. CDR3 sequence (DNA): TGTGCCAGCAGTGCCGACAGGGGTTACGAGCAGTACTTC.

The rearrangement uses TRBV5-1 and TRBJ2-5; D remains ambiguous. This CDR3 spans 11 amino acids. Germline assignment: CDR1 SGHRS and CDR2 YFSETQ. Trimming cost V 5 bases and J 4 bases, with 6 bases left between them. CDR3 protein: CASRTTETQYF. Here the CDR3 DNA reads TGCGCCAGCAGAACCACAGAGACCCAGTACTTC.

This clonotype was counted a few times. V usage is TRBV4-1 and J usage is TRBJ2-7; D unclear. The CDR3 length is 15 residues. The germline V gene encodes CDR1 MGHRA and CDR2 YSYEKL. V lost 4 bases to trimming and J lost 2 bases, with 15 bases between them. CDR3 sequence reads: CASSLQTGRPYEQYF. DNA for the CDR3: TGCGCCAGCAGCCTCCAAACCGGGCGGCCCTACGAGCAGTACTTC.

This clonotype was recorded a few times. V gene TRBV20-1 combines with J gene TRBJ1-2, with D maybe TRBD1 (6 bases). The germline V gene has CDR1 DFQATT and CDR2 SNEGSKA (reference sequence). The CDR3 runs to 13 residues. Trimming pared 4 bases from V and 1 base from J, leaving 10 bases between. The CDR3 protein is CSAKTGSNYGYTF. The CDR3 DNA reads as TGCAGTGCTAAGACAGGAAGTAACTATGGCTACACCTTC.

This clonotype was recorded at least ten times. The V call is TRBV5-6, the J call TRBJ2-5, with unresolved D. The CDR3 spans 14 residues. Germline V gene lookup returns CDR1 SGHDT and CDR2 YYEEEE. V was trimmed by 1 base and J by 3 bases, leaving 10 bases between them. The CDR3 loop reads CASSLRSVKETQYF. The CDR3 DNA reads TGTGCCAGCAGCTTGCGGTCAGTCAAAGAGACCCAGTACTTC.

This chain connects TRBV28 to TRBJ2-3; D may be TRBD1 or TRBD2 (5 bases each). The germline V gene has CDR1 MDHEN and CDR2 SYDVKM. V was trimmed by 5 bases and J by 8 bases, leaving 23 bases between them. This CDR3 comprises 16 residues. As DNA, the CDR3 is TGTGCCAGCAGTCCTAAGGGACCGAAGGCAATCGGTACGCAGTATTTT. This sequence encodes CASSPKGPKAIGTQYF.

CDR3 amino acids: CASSIPPVAPTLAGELFF. In nucleotides, the CDR3 is TGTGCCAGTAGTATCCCCCCGGTGGCACCCACGTTGGCCGGGGAGCTGTTTTTT. J is TRBJ2-2 and V is TRBV19; D gene unclear. The CDR3 covers 18 residues. Germline V gene sequence: CDR1 LNHDA, CDR2 SQIVND (reference sequence). Trimming cost V 3 bases and J 6 bases, with 23 bases left between them.

A few counts support this clonotype. The chain is built from TRBV11-3 and TRBJ2-3; D is possibly TRBD1 (6 bases). V was trimmed by 5 bases and J by 8 bases, leaving 11 bases between them. CDR3 length: 12 residues. Germline-derived CDR1 and CDR2 are SGHNT and YENEEA. The CDR3 coding sequence is TGTGCCAGCAGCCACGGGACATTTACGCAGTATTTT. As protein: CASSHGTFTQYF.

This clonotype has only a few counts. The chain is built from TRBV12-3 or TRBV12-4 and TRBJ2-3; D unclear. With 6 bases removed from V and 3 bases from J, the gap between germline ends came to 13 bases. The CDR3 loop spans 14 amino acids. The CDR3 nucleotides are TGTGCCAGCAGGCCGGTTGATTGGACAGATACGCAGTATTTT. This codes for CASRPVDWTDTQYF.

This clonotype showed up just a few times. The chain uses TRBV4-3 and TRBJ2-1; D gene unclear. CDR3 length: 16 amino acids. The V and J ends lost 5 bases and 2 bases respectively, with 16 bases between them. CDR1 is LGHNA and CDR2 is YSLEER in the germline V gene. CDR3 in DNA: TGCGCCAGCAGCATAAGCTCGGGCGGCGCCTACAATGAGCAGTTCTTC. This translates into CASSISSGGAYNEQFF.

This clonotype has a count of ten or more. Germline is not matched at one junction end, which may reflect a read error. In nucleotides, the CDR3 is TGTGCCAGCAGCTTAGCTGGGACAGGGGGCTACGAGCAGTACTTC. Protein: CASSLAGTGGYEQYF. The V and J genes are TRBV5-1 and TRBJ2-7; 11 bases match TRBD1. Germline V gene sequence: CDR1 SGHRS, CDR2 YFSETQ. The CDR3 totals 15 residues.

This clonotype was observed many times. V and J are TRBV6-5 and TRBJ1-5; the D gene is possibly TRBD1 (5 bases). Trimming took 3 bases from V and 1 from J, leaving 7 bases between them. Germline assignment: CDR1 MNHEY and CDR2 SVGAGI. This CDR3 contains 14 residues. The CDR3 coding sequence is TGTGCCAGCAGTTATTCAGGGAGCAATCAGCCCCAGCATTTT. It specifies CASSYSGSNQPQHF.

This clonotype was seen only a few times. This chain joins TRBV6-5 and TRBJ2-6; D is undetermined. V shed 0 bases and J shed 3 bases, with 6 bases lying between them. Germline V CDR1 and CDR2: MNHEY, SVGAGI. There are 15 residues in the CDR3. CDR3 bases: TGTGCCAGCAGTTACTCGATCAATGGGGCCAACGTCCTGACTTTC. Residues: CASSYSINGANVLTF.

The chain employs TRBV5-1 and TRBJ2-3; 14 nucleotides line up with TRBD2. The V and J ends lost 4 bases and 4 bases, in that order; junction bases with no gene match: 8. Germline V gene lookup returns CDR1 SGHRS and CDR2 YFSETQ. This CDR3 has 17 amino acids. CDR3 nucleotide sequence: TGCGCCAGCAGCGAGGGGACTAGCGGGGGAGGGTCAGATACGCAGTATTTT. It is translated as CASSEGTSGGGSDTQYF.

This clonotype has just a few counts. The J gene is TRBJ2-7, the V gene TRBV29-1; D is unclear. Trimming stripped 8 bases from V and 3 bases from J, with 14 bases between. CDR1 SQVTM and CDR2 ANQGSEA come from the germline V gene. CDR3 length: 12 residues. CDR3 in DNA: TGCAGCACCCGAACAGTGAACTACGAGCAGTACTTC. This translates into CSTRTVNYEQYF.